The 5 T cell receptor beta chains below all came from one sample that was sequenced in a study of OX40 agonist ivuxolimab in advanced cancers. Profiled with immunoSEQ multiplex PCR; TCRdb holds only in-frame clones, not every one. This sample carries some 58,000 clones, about 90% of them seen once, and the ten largest clones take roughly 13%. The input for sequencing was CD4+ or CD8+ T cells sorted from blood, taken in a trial of the OX40 agonist ivuxolimab. The receptors were sampled from an adult with an advanced solid tumor such as melanoma, head and neck, liver or kidney cancer.

The chain combines TRBV19 with TRBJ1-1; D uncertain. The germline gives CDR1 LNHDA, CDR2 SQIVND (reference sequence). V was trimmed by 4 bases and J by 1 base, leaving 7 bases between them. The CDR3 extends over 13 amino acids. CDR3 protein: CASSTRQNTEAFF. CDR3 in DNA: TGTGCCAGTAGTACTCGGCAGAACACTGAAGCTTTCTTT.

The rearrangement joins TRBV6-6 to TRBJ2-7; 7 bases agree with TRBD1. The CDR3 consists of 15 residues. V lost 4 bases to trimming and J lost 3 bases; unmatched junction nucleotides: 9. Looked up from germline, CDR1 is MNHNY and CDR2 is SVGAGI (reference sequence). CDR3 sequence reads: CASSSDPTGSYEQYF. CDR3 bases: TGTGCCAGCAGTTCCGATCCGACAGGGAGCTACGAGCAGTACTTC.

The V gene is TRBV7-9, the J gene TRBJ2-1, with D unclear. The V and J ends lost 5 bases and 10 bases respectively, with 12 bases between them. The germline V gene encodes CDR1 SEHNR and CDR2 FQNEAQ (reference sequence). The CDR3 runs 12 residues. The CDR3 nucleotides read TGTGCCAGCAGCCCCCGCATAGAAGAGCAGTTCTTC. Protein product: CASSPRIEEQFF.

This clone was picked up a small number of times. This chain links TRBV7-2 with TRBJ1-5, with D hard to call. Germline-derived CDR1 and CDR2 are SGHTA and FQGNSA. Trimming stripped 3 bases from V and 7 bases from J, with 7 bases between. This CDR3 spans 12 amino acids. The CDR3 nucleotides read TGTGCCAGCAGCTTTGGCCAACAGCCCCAGCATTTT. Translating it yields CASSFGQQPQHF.

The J gene is TRBJ2-7, the V gene TRBV6-1; TRBD1 matches 11 bases. The CDR3 loop spans 14 amino acids. The V gene end was trimmed by 8 bases and the J gene end by 3 bases; junction bases not matched to a gene: 6. Germline V gene data show CDR1 as MNHNS and CDR2 as SASEGT. For the CDR3, the DNA is TGTGCCAGCGATACCGGGACAGGGGGCTACGAGCAGTACTTC. It specifies CASDTGTGGYEQYF.